The rows below give T cell receptor beta chains drawn from one sample of a study of blood T cell repertoires in COVID-19. Clones were sequenced by immunoSEQ multiplex PCR, and TCRdb holds only the in-frame ones, with some missing. The table shows about 270,000 clones, with roughly 84% occurring only once. Sequencing was carried out using peripheral blood. The receptors shown here come from a woman younger than 35 with acute or convalescent COVID-19. Both conserved end residues are part of each CDR3. The order of the fields is clone size, D gene, CDR3 length, J gene, V gene, CDR3 DNA, CDR3 protein. The D gene is left open where the match is weak. Size values are once, few and many counts, or a class for expanded clones, and some rows have none.

abundance: NA; d_gene: TRBD1; len: 17; j_gene: TRBJ1-2; v_gene: TRBV9; CDR3nt: TGTGCCAGCAGCGTAGCTGGGACAGGGGGCGCGAGGGGTGGCTACACCTTC; CDR3aa: CASSVAGTGGARGGYTF
abundance: NA; d_gene: TRBD1; len: 16; j_gene: TRBJ1-5; v_gene: TRBV28; CDR3nt: TGTGCCAGCAGTCTCCCGGGACAGGGGATTAATCAGCCCCAGCATTTT; CDR3aa: CASSLPGQGINQPQHF
abundance: NA; d_gene: NA; len: 13; j_gene: TRBJ1-2; v_gene: TRBV28; CDR3nt: TGTGCCAGCCGTAGGGGCAGATACTATGGCTACACCTTC; CDR3aa: CASRRGRYYGYTF
abundance: NA; d_gene: TRBD1; len: 18; j_gene: TRBJ2-2; v_gene: TRBV12-5; CDR3nt: TGTGCTAGTGGTTTCTCCGTAACGGGACAGGGTCAAACCGGGGAGCTGTTTTTT; CDR3aa: CASGFSVTGQGQTGELFF
abundance: once; d_gene: NA; len: 15; j_gene: TRBJ2-5; v_gene: TRBV6-5; CDR3nt: TGTGCCAGCAGCCGCTCGGGAGCGGTACAAGAGACCCAGTACTTC; CDR3aa: CASSRSGAVQETQYF
abundance: NA; d_gene: TRBD1; len: 17; j_gene: TRBJ1-2; v_gene: TRBV7-2; CDR3nt: TGTGCCAGCAGCCATTCGAACCGGGACAGGGGGAGCTATGGCTACACCTTC; CDR3aa: CASSHSNRDRGSYGYTF
abundance: NA; d_gene: TRBD2; len: 15; j_gene: TRBJ2-1; v_gene: TRBV10-3; CDR3nt: TGTGCCATCAGTGACGGGACTAGCGGGAGGCGTGAGCAGTTCTTC; CDR3aa: CAISDGTSGRREQFF
abundance: once; d_gene: TRBD1; len: 15; j_gene: TRBJ1-6; v_gene: TRBV28; CDR3nt: TGTGCCAACCAACAGGGGAGCTCCTATAATTCACCCCTCCACTTT; CDR3aa: CANQQGSSYNSPLHF
abundance: once; d_gene: TRBD1; len: 14; j_gene: TRBJ1-2; v_gene: TRBV18; CDR3nt: TGTGCCAGCTCACACGGACAGGCTAACTATGGCTACACCTTC; CDR3aa: CASSHGQANYGYTF
abundance: NA; d_gene: NA; len: 17; j_gene: TRBJ1-5; v_gene: TRBV7-8; CDR3nt: TGTGCCAGCAGCTGGTACCGGGACAAAAATACCAATCAGCCCCAGCATTTT; CDR3aa: CASSWYRDKNTNQPQHF
abundance: once; d_gene: TRBD2; len: 16; j_gene: TRBJ2-3; v_gene: TRBV5-5; CDR3nt: TGTGCCAGCAGCCGTCGTGCGGGAGAAGGTACAGATACGCAGTATTTT; CDR3aa: CASSRRAGEGTDTQYF
abundance: NA; d_gene: TRBD2; len: 15; j_gene: TRBJ2-1; v_gene: TRBV5-6; CDR3nt: TGTGCCAGCAGCTTGAGCGGGAGGCCCAACAATGAGCAGTTCTTC; CDR3aa: CASSLSGRPNNEQFF
abundance: NA; d_gene: NA; len: 13; j_gene: TRBJ2-7; v_gene: TRBV12-3/TRBV12-4; CDR3nt: TGTGCCAGCAGTTCTGCCAGTCCCTACGAGCAGTACTTC; CDR3aa: CASSSASPYEQYF
abundance: NA; d_gene: TRBD1; len: 18; j_gene: TRBJ1-2; v_gene: TRBV28; CDR3nt: TGTGCCAGCAGCCCCGGGGCAGGGGGAAATCCATATTACTATGGCTACACCTTC; CDR3aa: CASSPGAGGNPYYYGYTF
abundance: NA; d_gene: TRBD1; len: 15; j_gene: TRBJ1-6; v_gene: TRBV6-5; CDR3nt: TGTGCCAGCAGTTACACCACAGGGGTAAATTCACCCCTCCACTTT; CDR3aa: CASSYTTGVNSPLHF
abundance: NA; d_gene: TRBD2; len: 16; j_gene: TRBJ2-3; v_gene: TRBV20-1; CDR3nt: TGCAGTGCTAGTTGGACTAGCGGGGAGAGCACAGATACGCAGTATTTT; CDR3aa: CSASWTSGESTDTQYF
abundance: few; d_gene: TRBD1; len: 13; j_gene: TRBJ1-1; v_gene: TRBV7-9; CDR3nt: TGTGCCAGCAGCTTAGGGGGACAGGCTGAGGCTTTCTTT; CDR3aa: CASSLGGQAEAFF
abundance: NA; d_gene: TRBD1; len: 13; j_gene: TRBJ1-1; v_gene: TRBV9; CDR3nt: TGTGCCAGCACCCCAGGGGGGAACACTGAAGCTTTCTTT; CDR3aa: CASTPGGNTEAFF
abundance: NA; d_gene: TRBD1; len: 16; j_gene: TRBJ2-5; v_gene: TRBV27; CDR3nt: TGTGCCAGCAGTTTATATGGGGACAGCTACCAAGAGACCCAGTACTTC; CDR3aa: CASSLYGDSYQETQYF
abundance: many; d_gene: NA; len: 12; j_gene: TRBJ2-1; v_gene: TRBV12-3/TRBV12-4; CDR3nt: TGTGCCAGCAGTCAACTACTAGGGGAGCAGTTCTTC; CDR3aa: CASSQLLGEQFF